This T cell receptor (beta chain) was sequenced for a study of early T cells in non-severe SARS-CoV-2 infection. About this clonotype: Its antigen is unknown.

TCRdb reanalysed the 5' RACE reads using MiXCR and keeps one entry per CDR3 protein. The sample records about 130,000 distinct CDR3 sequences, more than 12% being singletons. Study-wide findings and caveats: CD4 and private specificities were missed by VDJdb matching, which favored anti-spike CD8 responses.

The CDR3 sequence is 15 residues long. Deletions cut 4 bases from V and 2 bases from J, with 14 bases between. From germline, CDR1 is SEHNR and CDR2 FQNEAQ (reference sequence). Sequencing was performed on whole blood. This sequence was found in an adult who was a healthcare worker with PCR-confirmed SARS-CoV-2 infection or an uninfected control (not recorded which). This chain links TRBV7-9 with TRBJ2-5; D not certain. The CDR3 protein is CASSSPFHTQETQYF. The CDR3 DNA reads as TGTGCCAGCAGCTCTCCTTTCCACACGCAAGAGACCCAGTACTTC. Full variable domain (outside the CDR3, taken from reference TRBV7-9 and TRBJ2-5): DTGVSQNPRHKITKRGQNVTFRCDPISEHNRLYWYRQTLGQGPEFLTYFQNEAQLEKSRLLSDRFSAERPKGSFSTLEIQRTEQGDSAMYLCASSSPFHTQETQYFGPGTRLLVL.